This paragraph covers one TCR beta chain sequence. Its antigen is unknown. The record originates from a study of graft-versus-host responses after intestinal transplantation. About the research overall: Recipients uniformly received anti-thymocyte globulin induction, followed by tacrolimus and steroids for roughly 3 years.

V trimming: 0 bases; J trimming: 6 bases; junction bases outside the gene matches: 4. Germline assignment: CDR1 SGHRS and CDR2 YFSETQ. CDR3 length equals 15 residues. Generated by immunoSEQ multiplex PCR, the TCRdb table keeps only in-frame clones and is missing some. The sample has around 9,900 clones; 85% to 95% are singletons. The study, taken as a whole, reports: Where graft-donor T cell macrochimerism was present, patients had high graft-versus-host to host-versus-graft clonal ratios in allografts. Marrow from the recipient contained GvH clones, some of which had appeared first in ileum or blood.

The receptor comes from a human patient who received an intestinal transplant, so some T cells may come from the graft donor. The source was PBMCs, collected 8 days after intestinal transplant. The chain uses TRBV5-1 and TRBJ2-3; TRBD2 agrees at 10 bases. The CDR3 DNA sequence: TGCGCCAGCAGCTTGGAACTAGCGGGATGGGATACGCAGTATTTT. Translation: CASSLELAGWDTQYF.